This T cell receptor beta chain was documented in a study of blood T cells in healthy people across ages. The CDR3 has 14 residues. The V gene's germline CDR1 is MNHEY and CDR2 SVGEGT. Next came a second PCR, run for about 7 to 12 cycles, which used a sample-barcoded 5' primer along with a J-beta primer mix. Carrying 12 random nucleotides, a template-switch adaptor labeled each individual cDNA molecule. TCRdb processed the 5' RACE reads anew with MiXCR; each CDR3 protein has one entry. The sample carries about 1.1 million distinct CDR3 sequences, 35% to 40% recorded once. PBMCs were isolated at a quantity of at least 6.5 million per sample.

The J gene is TRBJ2-1, the V gene TRBV6-2 or TRBV6-3, with a weak D call TRBD2 (5 bases). The J call may be incorrect, as the DNA end agrees better with TRBJ2-7. This TCR derives from a man between 18 and 29 years old in good health. Sequencing was carried out using blood. CDR3 loop: CASRSPDLYNEQYF. The CDR3 DNA follows: TGTGCCAGCAGATCCCCGGACTTGTACAATGAGCAGTACTTC.